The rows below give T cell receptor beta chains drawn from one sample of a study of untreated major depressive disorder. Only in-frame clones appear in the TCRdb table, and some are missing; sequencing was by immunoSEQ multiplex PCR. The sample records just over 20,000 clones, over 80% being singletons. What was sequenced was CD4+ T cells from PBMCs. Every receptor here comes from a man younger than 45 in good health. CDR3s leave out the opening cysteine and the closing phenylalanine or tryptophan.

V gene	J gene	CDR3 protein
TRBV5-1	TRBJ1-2	ASSLTLDGYT
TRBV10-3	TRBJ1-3	AISESVRWNTIY
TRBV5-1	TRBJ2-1	ASSPGERYNEQF
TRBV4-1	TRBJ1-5	ASSSPGANQPQH
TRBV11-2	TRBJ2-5	ASSGGLASKTQY
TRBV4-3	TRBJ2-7	ASSQETADPYEQY
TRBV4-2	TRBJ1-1	ASSQEGIGQGRQGDTEAF
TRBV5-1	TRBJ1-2	ASSPGQATIYT
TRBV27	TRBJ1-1	ASISPYTVKAF
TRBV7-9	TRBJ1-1	ASSLSRLRTEAF
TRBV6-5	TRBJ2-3	ASSYGGGRTTDTQY
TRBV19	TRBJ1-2	ASSIGGQGRGYT
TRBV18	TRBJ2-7	ASSPRSGGWGEQY
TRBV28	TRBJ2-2	ASRAQGATGELF
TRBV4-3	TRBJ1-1	ASSSRGDTEAF
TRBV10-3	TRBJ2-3	AIGTSPSTDTQY
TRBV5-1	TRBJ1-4	ASTPLGGGGGNEKLF
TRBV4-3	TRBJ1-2	ASSQNVQGHYGYT
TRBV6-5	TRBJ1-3	ASIGRVGNTIY
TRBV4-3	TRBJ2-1	ASSQVSAGGHNEQF
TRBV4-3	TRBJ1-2	ASSQDLMTGFALWGYT
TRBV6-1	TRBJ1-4	ASSEPPGQRGWEKLF
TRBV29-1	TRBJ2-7	SVEWWDADREQY
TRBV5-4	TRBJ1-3	ASSRGGRSSGNTIY
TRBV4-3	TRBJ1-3	ASSPGQEHGDTIY
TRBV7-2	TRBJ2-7	ASSPQATVSGEQY
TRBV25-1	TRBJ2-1	ASSERDGDSWEQF
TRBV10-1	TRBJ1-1	ASTPGQRAEAF
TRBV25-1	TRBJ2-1	ASTGVGGGYRF
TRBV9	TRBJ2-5	ASSVGQETQY
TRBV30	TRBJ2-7	AWTGSSYEQY
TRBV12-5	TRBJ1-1	ASGQSGAGAEAF
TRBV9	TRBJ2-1	ASSVGWTSGNEQF
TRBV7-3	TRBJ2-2	ASSFAGTDNTGELF
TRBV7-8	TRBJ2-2	ASSSSGSRYTGELF
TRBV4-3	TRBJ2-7	ASSQEGPGGYEQY
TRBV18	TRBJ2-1	ASSPPAKLAFQFYNEQF
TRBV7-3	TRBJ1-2	ASSPADRAGGYT
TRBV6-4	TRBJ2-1	ASSDTYNEQF
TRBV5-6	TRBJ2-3	ASSSLGTDTQY
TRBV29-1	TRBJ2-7	SVRGRGRLYEQY
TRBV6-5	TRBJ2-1	ASSYYGTRGGNEQF
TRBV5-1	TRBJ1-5	ASSLGQSNQPQH
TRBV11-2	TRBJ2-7	ASSFTGSSYEQY
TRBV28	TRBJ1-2	ASSLGTTNYGYT
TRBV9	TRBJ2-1	ASSPVGLADNEQF
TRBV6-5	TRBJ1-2	ATLKADYGYT
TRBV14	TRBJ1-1	ASSQDMALGGTEAF
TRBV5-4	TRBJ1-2	ASSSTGGFYGYT
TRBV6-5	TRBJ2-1	ASSLGTGGNEQF
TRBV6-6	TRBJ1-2	ASSGRVSVYGYT
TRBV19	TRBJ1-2	ASYLDPSSGYT
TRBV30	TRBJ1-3	AQSSGNTIY